What follows describes a single T cell receptor (beta chain). The germline gives CDR1 SQVTM, CDR2 ANQGSEA. Trimming took 6 bases from V and 15 from J; bases not matched to a gene: 11. CDR3 length equals 13 residues. Alongside a J-beta primer mix, a sample-barcoded 5' primer served in a second PCR lasting roughly 7 to 12 cycles. TCRdb re-derived calls from the 5' RACE reads in MiXCR, one entry per CDR3 protein. This table has fewer than 2,000,000 distinct CDR3 sequences, 35% to 50% appearing once. This specimen belongs to a study of blood T cells in healthy people across ages. Material for sequencing was blood. This rearrangement joins TRBV29-1 to TRBJ2-1; TRBD2 matches 13 bases. The TCR comes from a human donor in good health. CDR3 region: CSVEGLAGLGGFF. The DNA of the CDR3 is TGCAGCGTGGAGGGACTAGCGGGGTTGGGAGGGTTCTTC.